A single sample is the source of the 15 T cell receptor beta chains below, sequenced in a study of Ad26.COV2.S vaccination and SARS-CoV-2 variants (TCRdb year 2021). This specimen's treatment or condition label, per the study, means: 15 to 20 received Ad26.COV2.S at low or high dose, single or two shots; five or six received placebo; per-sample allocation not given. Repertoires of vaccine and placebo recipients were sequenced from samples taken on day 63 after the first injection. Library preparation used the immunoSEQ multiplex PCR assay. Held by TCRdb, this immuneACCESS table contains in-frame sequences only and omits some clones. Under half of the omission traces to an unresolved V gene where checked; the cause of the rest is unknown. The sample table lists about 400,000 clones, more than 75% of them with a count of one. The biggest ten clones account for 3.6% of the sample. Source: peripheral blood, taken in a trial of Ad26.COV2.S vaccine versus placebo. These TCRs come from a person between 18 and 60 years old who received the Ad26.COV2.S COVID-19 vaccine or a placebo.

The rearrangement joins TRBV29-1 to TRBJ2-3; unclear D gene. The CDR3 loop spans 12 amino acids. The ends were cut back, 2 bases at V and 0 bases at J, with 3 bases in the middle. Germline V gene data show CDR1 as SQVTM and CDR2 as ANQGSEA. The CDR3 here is CSVEPSTDTQYF. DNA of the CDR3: TGCAGCGTTGAACCCAGCACAGATACGCAGTATTTT.

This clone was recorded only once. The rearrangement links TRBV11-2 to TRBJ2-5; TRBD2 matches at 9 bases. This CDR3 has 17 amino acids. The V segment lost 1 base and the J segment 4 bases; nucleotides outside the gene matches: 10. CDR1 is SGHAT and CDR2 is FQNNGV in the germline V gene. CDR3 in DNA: TGTGCCAGCAGCTTAGGGAGTCAAGCGGGGGGAGGAGAGACCCAGTACTTC. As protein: CASSLGSQAGGGETQYF.

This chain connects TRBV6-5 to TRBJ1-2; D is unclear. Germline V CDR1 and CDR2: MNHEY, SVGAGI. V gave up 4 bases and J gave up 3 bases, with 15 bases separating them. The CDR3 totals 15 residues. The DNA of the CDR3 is TGTGCCAGCAGTTCGACCAACCTGGGCTACTATGGCTACACCTTC. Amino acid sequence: CASSSTNLGYYGYTF.

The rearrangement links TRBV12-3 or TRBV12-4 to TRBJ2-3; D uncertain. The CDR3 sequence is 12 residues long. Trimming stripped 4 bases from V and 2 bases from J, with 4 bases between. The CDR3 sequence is CASSSYTDTQYF. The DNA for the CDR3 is TGTGCCAGCAGTTCCTACACAGATACGCAGTATTTT.

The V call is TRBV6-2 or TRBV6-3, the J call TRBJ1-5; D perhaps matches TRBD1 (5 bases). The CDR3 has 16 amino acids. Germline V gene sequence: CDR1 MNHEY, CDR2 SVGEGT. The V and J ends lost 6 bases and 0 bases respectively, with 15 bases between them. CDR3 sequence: CASSQLGLISNQPQHF. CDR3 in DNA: TGTGCCAGCAGCCAACTGGGACTGATTAGCAATCAGCCCCAGCATTTT.

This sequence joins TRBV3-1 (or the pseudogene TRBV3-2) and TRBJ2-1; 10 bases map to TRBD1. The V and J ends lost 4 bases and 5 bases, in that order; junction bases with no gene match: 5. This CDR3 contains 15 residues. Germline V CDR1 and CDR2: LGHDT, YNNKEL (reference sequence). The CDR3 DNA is TGTGCCAGCAGCCGCACCGGGACAGGGGACAATGAGCAGTTCTTC. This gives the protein CASSRTGTGDNEQFF.

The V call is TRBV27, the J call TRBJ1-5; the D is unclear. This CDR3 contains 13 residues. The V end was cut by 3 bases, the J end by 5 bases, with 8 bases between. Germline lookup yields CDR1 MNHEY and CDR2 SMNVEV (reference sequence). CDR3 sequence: CASSFGWDQPQHF. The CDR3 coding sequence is TGTGCCAGCAGTTTCGGTTGGGATCAGCCCCAGCATTTT.

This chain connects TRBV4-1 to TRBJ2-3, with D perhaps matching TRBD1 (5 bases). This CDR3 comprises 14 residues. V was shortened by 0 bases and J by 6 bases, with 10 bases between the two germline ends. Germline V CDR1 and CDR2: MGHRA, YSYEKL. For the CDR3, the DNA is TGCGCCAGCAGCCAAGAATTGGGGCGGGATACGCAGTATTTT. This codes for CASSQELGRDTQYF.

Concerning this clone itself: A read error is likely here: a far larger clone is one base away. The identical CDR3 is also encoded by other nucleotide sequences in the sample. The CDR3 reads CASSLSYEQYF. The DNA of the CDR3 is TGTGCCAGCAGCCTATCCTACGAGCAGTACTTC. The gene calls are TRBV7-9 and TRBJ2-7, with D unclear. Per the germline V gene, CDR1 is SEHNR and CDR2 is FQNEAQ (reference sequence). This CDR3 spans 11 amino acids. The V end lost 5 bases, the J end lost 1 base, and 3 bases lay between the germline ends.

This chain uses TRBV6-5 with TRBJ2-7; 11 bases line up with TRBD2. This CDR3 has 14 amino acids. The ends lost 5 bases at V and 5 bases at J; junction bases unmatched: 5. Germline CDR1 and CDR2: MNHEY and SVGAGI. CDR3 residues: CASSISGGDDEQYF. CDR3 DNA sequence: TGTGCCAGCAGTATTAGCGGGGGGGACGACGAGCAGTACTTC.

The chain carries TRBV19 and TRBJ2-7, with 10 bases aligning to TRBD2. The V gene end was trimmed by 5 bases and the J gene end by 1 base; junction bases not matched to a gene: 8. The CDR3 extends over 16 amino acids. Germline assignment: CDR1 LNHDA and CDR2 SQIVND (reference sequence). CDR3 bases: TGTGCCAGTAGTGTTGGACTAGCGGTACCTTCCTACGAGCAGTACTTC. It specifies CASSVGLAVPSYEQYF.

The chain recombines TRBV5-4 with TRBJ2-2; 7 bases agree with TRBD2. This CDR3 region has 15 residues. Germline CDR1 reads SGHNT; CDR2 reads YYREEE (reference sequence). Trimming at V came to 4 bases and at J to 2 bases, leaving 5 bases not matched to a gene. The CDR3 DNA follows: TGTGCCAGCAGCGGACCGGGACTAAACACCGGGGAGCTGTTTTTT. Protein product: CASSGPGLNTGELFF.

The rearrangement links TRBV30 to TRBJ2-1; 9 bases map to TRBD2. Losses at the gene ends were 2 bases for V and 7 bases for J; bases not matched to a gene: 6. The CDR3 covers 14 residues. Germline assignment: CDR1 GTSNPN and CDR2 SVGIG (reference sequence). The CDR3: CAWSLAGPRNEQFF. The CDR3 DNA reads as TGTGCCTGGAGTCTAGCGGGACCTCGGAATGAGCAGTTCTTC.

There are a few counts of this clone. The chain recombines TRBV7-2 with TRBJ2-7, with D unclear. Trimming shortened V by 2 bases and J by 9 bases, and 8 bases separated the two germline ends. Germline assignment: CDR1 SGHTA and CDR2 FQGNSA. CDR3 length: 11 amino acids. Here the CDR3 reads CASSLRAAQYF. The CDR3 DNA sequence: TGTGCCAGCAGCTTAAGGGCCGCGCAGTACTTC. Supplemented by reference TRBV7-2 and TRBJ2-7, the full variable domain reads GAGVSQSPSNKVTEKGKDVELRCDPISGHTALYWYRQSLGQGLEFLIYFQGNSAPDKSGLPSDRFSAERTGGSVSTLTIQRTQQEDSAVYLCASSLRAAQYFGPGTRLTVT.

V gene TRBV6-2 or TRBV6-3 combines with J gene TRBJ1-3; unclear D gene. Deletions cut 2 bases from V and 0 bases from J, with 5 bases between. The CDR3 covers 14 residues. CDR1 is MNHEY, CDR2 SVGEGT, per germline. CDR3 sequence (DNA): TGTGCCAGCAGTTACCTGAGCTCTGGAAACACCATATATTTT. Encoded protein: CASSYLSSGNTIYF.